What follows is one TCR beta chain and its context. Sequencing was performed with immunoSEQ multiplex PCR; in TCRdb, only in-frame clones are kept and a portion is missing. Of approximately 330,000 clones listed, 87% were seen once; the top ten hold roughly 8.9%. V lost 3 bases to trimming and J lost 6 bases, with 6 bases between them. There are 12 residues in the CDR3. Germline lookup yields CDR1 MDHEN and CDR2 SYDVKM. This sample was taken from a study of blood T cell repertoires in COVID-19. This chain joins TRBV28 and TRBJ1-5; TRBD1 might be the D (5 bases). The sequencing input was peripheral blood. This TCR was sampled from a young man with COVID-19, enrolled during active disease. CDR3 residues: CASSFQGQPQHF. Here the CDR3 DNA reads TGTGCCAGCAGTTTTCAGGGTCAGCCCCAGCATTTT.